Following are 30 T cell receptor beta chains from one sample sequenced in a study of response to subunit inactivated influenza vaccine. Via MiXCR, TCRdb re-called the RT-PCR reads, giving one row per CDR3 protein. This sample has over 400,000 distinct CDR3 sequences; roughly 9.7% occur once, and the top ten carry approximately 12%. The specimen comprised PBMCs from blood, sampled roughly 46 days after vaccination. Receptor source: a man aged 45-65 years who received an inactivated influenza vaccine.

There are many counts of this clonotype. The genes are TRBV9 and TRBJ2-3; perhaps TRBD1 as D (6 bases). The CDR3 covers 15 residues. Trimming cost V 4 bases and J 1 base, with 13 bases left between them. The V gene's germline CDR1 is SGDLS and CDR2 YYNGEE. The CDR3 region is CASSPTGHGTDTQYF. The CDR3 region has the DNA TGTGCCAGCAGCCCCACAGGGCACGGCACAGATACGCAGTATTTT.

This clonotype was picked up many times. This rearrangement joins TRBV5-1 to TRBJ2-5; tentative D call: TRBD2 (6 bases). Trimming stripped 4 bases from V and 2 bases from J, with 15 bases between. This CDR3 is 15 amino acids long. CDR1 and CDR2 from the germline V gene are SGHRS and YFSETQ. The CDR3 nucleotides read TGCGCCAGCAGCCCAACCGGGAGATATCAAGAGACCCAGTACTTC. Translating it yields CASSPTGRYQETQYF.

CDR3 sequence (DNA): TGTGCCAGCAGTTATGGGGACTACGAGCAGTACTTC. Its translation is CASSYGDYEQYF. The V gene is TRBV28, the J gene TRBJ2-7; no definite D call. There are 12 residues in the CDR3. The V end lost 4 bases, the J end lost 3 bases, and 7 bases lay between the germline ends. The V gene's germline CDR1 is MDHEN and CDR2 SYDVKM.

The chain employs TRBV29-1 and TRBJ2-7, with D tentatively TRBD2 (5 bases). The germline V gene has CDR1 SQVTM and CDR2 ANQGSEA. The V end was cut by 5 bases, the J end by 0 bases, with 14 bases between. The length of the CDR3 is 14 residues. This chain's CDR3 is CSVFLDSSSYEQYF. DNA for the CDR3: TGCAGCGTTTTTCTGGACTCAAGCTCCTACGAGCAGTACTTC.

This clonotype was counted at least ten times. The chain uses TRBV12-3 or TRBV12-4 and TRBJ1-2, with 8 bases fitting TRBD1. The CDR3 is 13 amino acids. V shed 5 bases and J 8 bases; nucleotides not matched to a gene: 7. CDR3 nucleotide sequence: TGTGCCAGCAGTCTTGACAGGGGAGAAGGCTACACCTTC. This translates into CASSLDRGEGYTF.

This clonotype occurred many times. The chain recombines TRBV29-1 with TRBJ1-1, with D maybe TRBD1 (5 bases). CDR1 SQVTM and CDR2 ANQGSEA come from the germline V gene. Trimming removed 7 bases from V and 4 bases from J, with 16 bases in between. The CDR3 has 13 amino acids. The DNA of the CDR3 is TGCAGCGCCGCACAAGGGGCTTCCACTGAAGCTTTCTTT. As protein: CSAAQGASTEAFF.

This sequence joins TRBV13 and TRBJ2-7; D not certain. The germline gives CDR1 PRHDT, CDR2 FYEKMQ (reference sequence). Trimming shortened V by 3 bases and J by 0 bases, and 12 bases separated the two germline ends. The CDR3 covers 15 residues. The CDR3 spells CASSFGRPSSYEQYF. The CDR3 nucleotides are TGTGCCAGCAGCTTCGGCAGGCCGAGCTCCTACGAGCAGTACTTC. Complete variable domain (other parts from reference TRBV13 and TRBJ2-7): AAGVIQSPRHLIKEKRETATLKCYPIPRHDTVYWYQQGPGQDPQFLISFYEKMQSDKGSIPDRFSAQQFSDYHSELNMSSLELGDSALYFCASSFGRPSSYEQYFGPGTRLTVT.

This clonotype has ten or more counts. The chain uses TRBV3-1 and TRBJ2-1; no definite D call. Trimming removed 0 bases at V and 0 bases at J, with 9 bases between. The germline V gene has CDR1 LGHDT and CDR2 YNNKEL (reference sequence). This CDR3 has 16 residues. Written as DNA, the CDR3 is TGTGCCAGCAGCCAAGATTTCCCTAGCTCCTACAATGAGCAGTTCTTC. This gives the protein CASSQDFPSSYNEQFF.

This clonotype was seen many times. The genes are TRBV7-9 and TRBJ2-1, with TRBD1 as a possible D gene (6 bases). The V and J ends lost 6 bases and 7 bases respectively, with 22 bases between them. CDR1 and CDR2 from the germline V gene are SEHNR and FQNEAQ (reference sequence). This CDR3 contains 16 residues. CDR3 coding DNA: TGTGCCAGCAGTGTGGCCGGGACACACTTCAGGAATGAGCAGTTCTTC. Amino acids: CASSVAGTHFRNEQFF.

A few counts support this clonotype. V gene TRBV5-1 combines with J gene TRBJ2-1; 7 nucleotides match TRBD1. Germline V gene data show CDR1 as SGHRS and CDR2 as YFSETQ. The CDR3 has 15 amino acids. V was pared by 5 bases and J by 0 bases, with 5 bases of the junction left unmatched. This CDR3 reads CASRMTGPSYNEQFF. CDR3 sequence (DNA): TGCGCCAGCAGGATGACAGGGCCCTCCTACAATGAGCAGTTCTTC.

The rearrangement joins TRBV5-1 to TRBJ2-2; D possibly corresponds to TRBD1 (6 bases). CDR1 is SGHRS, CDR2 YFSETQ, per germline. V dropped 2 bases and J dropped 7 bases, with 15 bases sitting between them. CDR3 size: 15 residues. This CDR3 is CASSFPGTPGGELFF. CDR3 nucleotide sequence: TGCGCCAGCAGCTTTCCAGGGACACCCGGCGGGGAGCTGTTTTTT.

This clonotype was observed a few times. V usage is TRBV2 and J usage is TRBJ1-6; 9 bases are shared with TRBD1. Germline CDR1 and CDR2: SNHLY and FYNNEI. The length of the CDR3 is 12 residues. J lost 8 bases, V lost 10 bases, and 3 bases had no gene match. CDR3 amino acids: CAKGQGDSPLHF. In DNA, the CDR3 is TGTGCCAAGGGACAGGGCGATTCACCCCTCCACTTT.

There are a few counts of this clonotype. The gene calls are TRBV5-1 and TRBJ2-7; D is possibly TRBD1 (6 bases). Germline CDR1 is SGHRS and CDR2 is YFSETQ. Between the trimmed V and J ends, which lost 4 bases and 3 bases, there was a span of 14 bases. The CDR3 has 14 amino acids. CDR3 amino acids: CASSPRTDNYEQYF. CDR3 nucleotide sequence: TGCGCCAGCAGCCCTAGGACAGATAACTACGAGCAGTACTTC. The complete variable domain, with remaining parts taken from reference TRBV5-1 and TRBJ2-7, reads KAGVTQTPRYLIKTRGQQVTLSCSPISGHRSVSWYQQTPGQGLQFLFEYFSETQRNKGNFPGRFSGRQFSNSRSEMNVSTLELGDSALYLCASSPRTDNYEQYFGPGTRLTVT.

This CDR3 reads CASSTGNGYTF. CDR3 DNA: TGTGCCAGCAGCACAGGGAATGGCTACACCTTC. The chain employs TRBV6-2 or TRBV6-3 and TRBJ1-2; weak D call: TRBD1 (6 bases). Germline CDR1 is MNHEY and CDR2 is SVGEGT. Trimming cost V 6 bases and J 6 bases, with 8 bases left between them. The CDR3 sequence is 11 residues long.

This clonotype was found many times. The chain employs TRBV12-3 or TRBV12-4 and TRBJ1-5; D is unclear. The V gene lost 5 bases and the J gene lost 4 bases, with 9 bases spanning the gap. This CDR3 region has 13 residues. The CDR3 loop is CASSPGLNQPQHF. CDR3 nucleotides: TGTGCCAGCAGTCCGGGGTTGAATCAGCCCCAGCATTTT.

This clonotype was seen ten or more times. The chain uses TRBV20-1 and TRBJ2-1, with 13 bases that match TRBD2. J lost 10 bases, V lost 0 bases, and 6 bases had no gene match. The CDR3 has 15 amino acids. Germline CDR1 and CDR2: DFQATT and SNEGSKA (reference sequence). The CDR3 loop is CSARDRRLAGGEQFF. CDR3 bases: TGCAGTGCTAGAGATCGCAGACTAGCGGGAGGAGAGCAGTTCTTC.

CDR3 amino acids: CASSQDSLAGISYEQYF. The CDR3 nucleotides are TGTGCCAGCAGCCAAGACAGCCTAGCGGGGATATCCTACGAGCAGTACTTC. The rearrangement links TRBV3-1 to TRBJ2-7, with TRBD2 matching 9 bases. Per the germline V gene, CDR1 is LGHDT and CDR2 is YNNKEL (reference sequence). CDR3 length: 17 residues. J was trimmed by 1 base and V by 0 bases; bases with no gene match: 7.

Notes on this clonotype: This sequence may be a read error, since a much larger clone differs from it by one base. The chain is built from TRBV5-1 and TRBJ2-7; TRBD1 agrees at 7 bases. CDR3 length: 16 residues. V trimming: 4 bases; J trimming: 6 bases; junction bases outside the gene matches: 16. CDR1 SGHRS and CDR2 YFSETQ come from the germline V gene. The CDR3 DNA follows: TGCGCCAGCAGCCGGACAGGAACTTCCTATCTGTGCGAGCAGTACTTC. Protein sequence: CASSRTGTSYLCEQYF.

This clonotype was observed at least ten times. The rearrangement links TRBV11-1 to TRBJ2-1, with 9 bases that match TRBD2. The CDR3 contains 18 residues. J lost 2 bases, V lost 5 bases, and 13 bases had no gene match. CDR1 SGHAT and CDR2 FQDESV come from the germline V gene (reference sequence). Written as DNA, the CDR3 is TGTGCCAGCAGCCTCGGTGGGCGGGGGGGCCCTCCCTACAATGAGCAGTTCTTC. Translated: CASSLGGRGGPPYNEQFF.

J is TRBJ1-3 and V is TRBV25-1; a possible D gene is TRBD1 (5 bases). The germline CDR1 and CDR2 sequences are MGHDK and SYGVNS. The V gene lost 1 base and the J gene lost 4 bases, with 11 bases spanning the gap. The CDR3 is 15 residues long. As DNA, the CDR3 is TGTGCCAGCAGTGAATCAGGGATAATGGGAAACACCATATATTTT. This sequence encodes CASSESGIMGNTIYF.

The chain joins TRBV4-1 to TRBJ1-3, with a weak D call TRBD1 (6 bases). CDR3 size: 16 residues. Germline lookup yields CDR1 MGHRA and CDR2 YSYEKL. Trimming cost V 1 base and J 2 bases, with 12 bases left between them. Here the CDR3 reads CASSQGPGTTGNTIYF. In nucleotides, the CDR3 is TGCGCCAGCAGCCAAGGACCCGGGACAACTGGAAACACCATATATTTT.

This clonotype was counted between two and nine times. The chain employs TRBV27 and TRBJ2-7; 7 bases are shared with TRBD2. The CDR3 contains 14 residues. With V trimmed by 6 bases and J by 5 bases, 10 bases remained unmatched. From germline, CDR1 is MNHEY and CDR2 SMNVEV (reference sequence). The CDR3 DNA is TGTGCCAGCAGCCTCATGCGGGAGTACAACGAGCAGTACTTC. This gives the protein CASSLMREYNEQYF.

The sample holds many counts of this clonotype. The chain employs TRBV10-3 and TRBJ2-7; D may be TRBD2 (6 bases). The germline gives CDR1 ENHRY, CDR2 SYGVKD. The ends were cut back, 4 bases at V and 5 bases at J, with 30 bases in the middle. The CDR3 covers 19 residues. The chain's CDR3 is CAISAEKWRRWEDLDEQYF. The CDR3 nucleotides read TGTGCCATCAGTGCCGAGAAATGGAGGAGGTGGGAGGACCTCGACGAGCAGTACTTC.

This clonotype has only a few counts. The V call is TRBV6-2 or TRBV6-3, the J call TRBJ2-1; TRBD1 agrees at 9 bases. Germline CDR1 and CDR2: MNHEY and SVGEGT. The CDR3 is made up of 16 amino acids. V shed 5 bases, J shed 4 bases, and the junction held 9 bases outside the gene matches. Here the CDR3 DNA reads TGTGCCAGCAGTCTTCAACCGGGACAGGGATACAATGAGCAGTTCTTC. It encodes CASSLQPGQGYNEQFF.

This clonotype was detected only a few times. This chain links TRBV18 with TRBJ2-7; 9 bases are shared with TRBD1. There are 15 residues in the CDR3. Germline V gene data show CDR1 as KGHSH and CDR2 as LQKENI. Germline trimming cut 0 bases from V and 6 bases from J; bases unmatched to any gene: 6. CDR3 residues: CASSPPGTGISEQYF. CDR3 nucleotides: TGTGCCAGCTCACCACCGGGGACAGGGATAAGCGAGCAGTACTTC.

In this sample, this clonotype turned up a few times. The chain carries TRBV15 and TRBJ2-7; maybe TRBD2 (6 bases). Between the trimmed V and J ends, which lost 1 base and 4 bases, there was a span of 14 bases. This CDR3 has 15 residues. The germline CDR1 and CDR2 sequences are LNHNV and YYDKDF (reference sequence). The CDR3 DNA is TGTGCCACCAGCAGAGGGGGGGTCAGGCCGTACGAGCAGTACTTC. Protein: CATSRGGVRPYEQYF.

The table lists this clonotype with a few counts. CDR3 sequence: CASSLTRGASQPQHF. The CDR3 coding sequence is TGTGCCAGCAGCTTAACAAGGGGGGCAAGTCAGCCCCAGCATTTT. J is TRBJ1-5 and V is TRBV7-2; D is perhaps TRBD1 (6 bases). Germline CDR1 SGHTA, CDR2 FQGNSA. The CDR3 spans 15 residues. V was cut by 2 bases and J by 6 bases, with 14 bases left in between.

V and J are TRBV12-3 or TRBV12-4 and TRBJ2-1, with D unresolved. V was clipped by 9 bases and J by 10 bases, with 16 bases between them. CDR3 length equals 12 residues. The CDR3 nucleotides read TGTGCCAGAAGCTCCACAATCTGGGAGCAGTTCTTC. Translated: CARSSTIWEQFF.

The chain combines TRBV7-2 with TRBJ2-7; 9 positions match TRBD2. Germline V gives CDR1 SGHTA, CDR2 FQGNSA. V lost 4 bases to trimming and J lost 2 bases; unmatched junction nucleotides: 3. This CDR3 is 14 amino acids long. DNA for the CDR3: TGTGCCAGCAGCTCGGGGACTAGCACCTACGAGCAGTACTTC. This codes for CASSSGTSTYEQYF.

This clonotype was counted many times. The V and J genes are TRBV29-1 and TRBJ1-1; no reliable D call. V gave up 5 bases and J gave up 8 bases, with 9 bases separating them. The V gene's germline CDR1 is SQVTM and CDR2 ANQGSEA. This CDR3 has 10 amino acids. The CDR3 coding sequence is TGCAGCGTTACGGACGGAGAAGCTTTCTTT. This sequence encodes CSVTDGEAFF. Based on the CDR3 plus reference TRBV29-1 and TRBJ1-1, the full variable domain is SAVISQKPSRDICQRGTSLTIQCQVDSQVTMMFWYRQQPGQSLTLIATANQGSEATYESGFVIDKFPISRPNLTFSTLTVSNMSPEDSSIYLCSVTDGEAFFGQGTRLTVV.